The 2 T cell receptor beta chains presented below share a single source sample, sequenced in a study of CD8+CD57+ T cells in acquired aplastic anemia. Genomic DNA provided the template from which TCR beta VDJ and CDR3 profiles were obtained. In TCRdb, the reads were re-called with MiXCR into one record per CDR3 protein. The sample has about 210,000 distinct CDR3 sequences; almost 35% are singletons. Sequencing was performed on sorted CD4+, CD8+, or CD8+CD57+ T cells (not recorded which) from PBMCs. Receptors originate from a human donor in good health, serving as a control.

The chain is built from TRBV2 and TRBJ1-6, with D possibly TRBD1 on 5 matching bases. V lost 1 base and J lost 9, with 13 bases in between. The CDR3 has 15 amino acids. Germline CDR1 is SNHLY and CDR2 is FYNNEI. CDR3 residues: CASSEGGTGSSPLHF. As DNA, the CDR3 is TGTGCCAGCAGTGAAGGGGGGACGGGCAGTTCACCCCTCCACTTT.

In its sample, this clonotype was seen many times. The chain uses TRBV7-2 and TRBJ2-7; 8 nucleotides align to TRBD2. The CDR3 runs 14 residues. Per the germline V gene, CDR1 is SGHTA and CDR2 is FQGNSA. Trimming cost V 3 bases and J 4 bases; bases outside gene matches: 5. The DNA for the CDR3 is TGTGCCAGCAGCTTGTACGGGGGGGCATACGAGCAGTACTTC. It encodes CASSLYGGAYEQYF.